The 22 T cell receptor beta chains below were found in one sample sequenced in a study of blood T cell repertoires in COVID-19. Profiled with immunoSEQ multiplex PCR; TCRdb holds only in-frame clones, not every one. This table holds hundreds of thousands of clones, approximately 86% found once. The sample was PBMCs or T cells enriched from blood (not recorded which). The receptors come from a woman aged 25 to 39 who had been exposed to COVID-19.

J is TRBJ2-3 and V is TRBV7-2, with 15 bases matching TRBD2. The trim removed 5 bases at V and 4 bases at J, leaving 7 bases unmatched. The CDR3 contains 17 residues. The germline V gene encodes CDR1 SGHTA and CDR2 FQGNSA. The CDR3 nucleotides read TGTGCCAGCAGCCCGAGCCGGACTAGCGGGGGGGCAGATACGCAGTATTTT. This sequence encodes CASSPSRTSGGADTQYF.

This clone has a single count. The genes are TRBV3-1 (or the pseudogene TRBV3-2) and TRBJ1-1, with D perhaps TRBD1 (6 bases). Germline values: CDR1 LGHDT, CDR2 YNNKEL (reference sequence). V was cut by 2 bases and J by 7 bases, with 14 bases left in between. The CDR3 runs 14 residues. CDR3 DNA: TGTGCCAGCAGCCAAAAAGGGGGTGGGGGTGAAGCTTTCTTT. Amino acids: CASSQKGGGGEAFF.

In regard to this clone: Mismatch with germline at one junction end may stem from a read error. V usage is TRBV13 and J usage is TRBJ1-3; the D gene is possibly TRBD1 (5 bases). This CDR3 comprises 15 residues. CDR1 is PRHDT and CDR2 is FYEKMQ in the germline V gene (reference sequence). Written as DNA, the CDR3 is TGTGCCAGCAGCTGGGGGGAAGGGCGTGGAGACACCATATATTTT. This encodes CASSWGEGRGDTIYF.

This chain connects TRBV3-1 (or the pseudogene TRBV3-2) to TRBJ1-3, with D tentatively TRBD1 (6 bases). Trimming shortened V by 4 bases and J by 4 bases, and 11 bases separated the two germline ends. CDR1 is LGHDT and CDR2 is YNNKEL in the germline V gene (reference sequence). The CDR3 has 14 amino acids. This chain's CDR3 is CASSLTGLGNTIYF. Written as DNA, the CDR3 is TGTGCCAGCAGCCTCACAGGGCTCGGAAACACCATATATTTT.

The V and J genes are TRBV27 and TRBJ1-2; 12 bases match TRBD1. CDR1 and CDR2 from the germline V gene are MNHEY and SMNVEV (reference sequence). The CDR3 is made up of 15 amino acids. The V segment lost 2 bases and the J segment 7 bases; nucleotides outside the gene matches: 5. CDR3 loop: CASSLMGQGALGYTF. The CDR3 DNA sequence: TGTGCCAGCAGTTTAATGGGACAGGGGGCGCTTGGCTACACCTTC.

This chain uses TRBV4-2 with TRBJ1-1; no clear D gene. The CDR3 has 13 residues. Trimming shortened V by 3 bases and J by 6 bases, and 11 bases separated the two germline ends. The V gene's germline CDR1 is LGHNA and CDR2 YNFKEQ. CDR3 nucleotides: TGTGCCAGCAGCCAGATACCCGGGGCTGAAGCTTTCTTT. As protein: CASSQIPGAEAFF.

V and J are TRBV2 and TRBJ1-3; TRBD1 might be the D (6 bases). This CDR3 is built from 14 residues. The V end was cut by 8 bases, the J end by 3 bases, with 14 bases between. Germline V gives CDR1 SNHLY, CDR2 FYNNEI. The DNA of the CDR3 is TGTGCCAGCGGTATACAGGGTAGTGGAAACACCATATATTTT. It translates to CASGIQGSGNTIYF.

The J gene is TRBJ2-3, the V gene TRBV12-5; 8 bases are a match to TRBD2. V dropped 3 bases and J dropped 4; count of bases not matched to a gene: 6. This CDR3 is built from 15 residues. CDR1 LGHNT and CDR2 FRNRAP come from the germline V gene. CDR3: CASGFGRGGPDTQYF. The CDR3 DNA is TGTGCTAGTGGTTTCGGTCGGGGGGGCCCAGATACGCAGTATTTT.

V and J are TRBV29-1 and TRBJ1-2; 7 bases are a match to TRBD1. This CDR3 spans 13 amino acids. Looked up from germline, CDR1 is SQVTM and CDR2 is ANQGSEA. V shed 8 bases and J 4 bases; nucleotides not matched to a gene: 10. CDR3 sequence (DNA): TGCAGCCCGAACCTCGACAGGGCCTATGGCTACACCTTC. Translation: CSPNLDRAYGYTF.

The rearrangement uses TRBV19 and TRBJ2-1; the match to TRBD1 covers 7 bases. This CDR3 has 15 amino acids. Germline V lookup: CDR1 LNHDA, CDR2 SQIVND (reference sequence). V lost 2 bases and J lost 4; bases outside the gene matches: 5. This chain's CDR3 is CASSISGQVYNEQFF. The DNA for the CDR3 is TGTGCCAGTAGTATAAGCGGACAGGTATACAATGAGCAGTTCTTC.

V is TRBV19 and J is TRBJ2-4, with D maybe TRBD1 (6 bases). The CDR3 extends over 15 amino acids. The V gene's germline CDR1 is LNHDA and CDR2 SQIVND (reference sequence). V was cut by 3 bases and J by 0 bases, with 9 bases left in between. The CDR3 reads CASSIDRLAKNIQYF. The CDR3 DNA sequence: TGTGCCAGTAGTATTGACAGGTTAGCCAAAAACATTCAGTACTTC.

In the case of this clone: Other nucleotide sequences from this sample produce the same CDR3. The gene calls are TRBV6-5 and TRBJ2-7; 7 positions match TRBD1. Trimming removed 6 bases from V and 3 bases from J; junction bases left unmatched: 5. The germline CDR1 and CDR2 sequences are MNHEY and SVGAGI. This CDR3 contains 13 residues. In nucleotides, the CDR3 is TGTGCCAGCAGGACGGGACAGATCTACGAGCAGTACTTC. As protein: CASRTGQIYEQYF.

This rearrangement joins TRBV7-9 to TRBJ2-2; 9 bases are a match to TRBD1. The CDR3 contains 16 residues. Germline trimming cut 5 bases from V and 0 bases from J; bases unmatched to any gene: 4. Germline lookup yields CDR1 SEHNR and CDR2 FQNEAQ (reference sequence). Written as DNA, the CDR3 is TGTGCCAGCAGCGACCGGGACAGGGCGAACACCGGGGAGCTGTTTTTT. It translates to CASSDRDRANTGELFF.

About this clone itself: The same CDR3 also results from other DNA sequences found in this sample. The V call is TRBV18, the J call TRBJ1-1; 7 bases align to TRBD1. Trimming at V came to 3 bases and at J to 3 bases, leaving 4 bases not matched to a gene. The germline V gene encodes CDR1 KGHSH and CDR2 LQKENI. CDR3 length: 14 residues. The CDR3, as DNA: TGTGCCAGCTCACCTCTCACAGGGGACACTGAAGCTTTCTTT. It codes for CASSPLTGDTEAFF.

The chain links TRBV9 to TRBJ2-2; 9 nucleotides match TRBD1. The CDR3 length is 17 residues. The V and J ends lost 0 bases and 5 bases, in that order; junction bases with no gene match: 8. Germline CDR1 reads SGDLS; CDR2 reads YYNGEE. As DNA, the CDR3 is TGTGCCAGCAGCGTAGAGGGACAGGGATGGTGGACCGGGGAGCTGTTTTTT. It encodes CASSVEGQGWWTGELFF. The whole variable domain, remainder taken from reference TRBV9 and TRBJ2-2, is DSGVTQTPKHLITATGQRVTLRCSPRSGDLSVYWYQQSLDQGLQFLIQYYNGEERAKGNILERFSAQQFPDLHSELNLSSLELGDSALYFCASSVEGQGWWTGELFFGEGSRLTVL.

The V gene is TRBV2, the J gene TRBJ1-6, with no clear D. The CDR3 is 13 amino acids. V was shortened by 4 bases and J by 8 bases, with 9 bases between the two germline ends. The V gene's germline CDR1 is SNHLY and CDR2 FYNNEI. The CDR3 DNA follows: TGTGCCAGCAGTGCAGTGCTTGATTCACCCCTCCACTTT. It yields the protein CASSAVLDSPLHF.

This chain connects TRBV6-6 to TRBJ1-2; possibly TRBD1 for D (5 bases). The CDR3 runs 14 residues. Germline-derived CDR1 and CDR2 are MNHNY and SVGAGI (reference sequence). V lost 3 bases, J lost 2 bases, and 10 bases lay in between. The CDR3 loop is CASSYSTGNYGYTF. DNA for the CDR3: TGTGCCAGCAGTTATTCCACAGGCAACTATGGCTACACCTTC.

The V gene is TRBV9, the J gene TRBJ1-2; D unresolved. The CDR3 spans 14 residues. The germline V gene has CDR1 SGDLS and CDR2 YYNGEE. Trimming shortened V by 4 bases and J by 8 bases, and 18 bases separated the two germline ends. Written as DNA, the CDR3 is TGTGCCAGCAGCTCGGCGGGCCTCTCGCAAGGCTACACCTTC. It is translated as CASSSAGLSQGYTF.

This rearrangement joins TRBV7-2 to TRBJ1-2, with D possibly TRBD1 on 5 matching bases. Between the trimmed V and J ends, which lost 0 bases and 0 bases, there was a span of 11 bases. This CDR3 comprises 16 residues. Germline V gives CDR1 SGHTA, CDR2 FQGNSA. CDR3 nucleotides: TGTGCCAGCAGCTTAGCGGCCGGGACTCCTAACTATGGCTACACCTTC. Encoded protein: CASSLAAGTPNYGYTF.

The chain joins TRBV5-1 to TRBJ1-4; tentatively, D is TRBD1 (5 bases). This CDR3 region has 15 residues. The V and J ends lost 0 bases and 5 bases respectively, with 11 bases between them. Germline V gives CDR1 SGHRS, CDR2 YFSETQ. CDR3: CASSLVGRANEKLFF. DNA of the CDR3: TGCGCCAGCAGCTTGGTGGGCAGGGCCAATGAAAAACTGTTTTTT.

The chain combines TRBV27 with TRBJ2-7; 8 bases map to TRBD1. In germline, CDR1 is MNHEY, CDR2 SMNVEV (reference sequence). This CDR3 has 16 residues. V lost 5 bases to trimming and J lost 0 bases; unmatched junction nucleotides: 9. For the CDR3, the DNA is TGTGCCAGCAGTCCTAAGCGGACAGGGCGCTCCTACGAGCAGTACTTC. Translation gives CASSPKRTGRSYEQYF.

The rearrangement uses TRBV27 and TRBJ1-6; D gene ambiguous. Trimming removed 5 bases at V and 2 bases at J, with 7 bases between. This CDR3 has 14 residues. Germline V gives CDR1 MNHEY, CDR2 SMNVEV (reference sequence). The CDR3: CASSPGTYNSPLHF. CDR3 nucleotides: TGTGCCAGCAGTCCCGGGACCTATAATTCACCCCTCCACTTT.